This entry is about one TCR beta chain. This sample was included in a study of blood T cell repertoires in COVID-19. Looking at the study overall: COVID-19 samples collected from the United States, Italy and Spain covered acute and convalescent phases. PBMCs, B-cell-depleted T cells, or T cells were the source of the cDNA or gDNA that made up the material.

Across fewer than 25 US areas, participants ranged in age from roughly 18 to 95 years. Donors in Cohort 3 counted as recovered after two negative PCRs, clearance, or symptom resolution. Method: immunoSEQ multiplex PCR; TCRdb's copy keeps in-frame clones and lacks some. The sample lists some 300,000 clones; roughly 84% were seen once. Germline CDR1 is MDHEN and CDR2 is SYDVKM. With V trimmed by 4 bases and J by 4 bases, 8 bases remained unmatched. The CDR3 loop spans 15 amino acids. V is TRBV28 and J is TRBJ2-7; 9 nucleotides agree with TRBD1. This TCR was sampled from a woman aged 25 to 39 who had recovered from COVID-19. The sample consisted of PBMCs or T cells enriched from blood (not recorded which). The CDR3 DNA follows: TGTGCCAGCAGTTCCCCCGGGACAGGGAGGTACGAGCAGTACTTC. Protein sequence: CASSSPGTGRYEQYF.